This paragraph reports one TCR beta chain. The antigen remains unidentified. CDR3 size: 15 residues. From germline, CDR1 is MGHRA and CDR2 YSYEKL. V dropped 1 base and J dropped 0 bases, with 6 bases sitting between them. This specimen comes from a study of blood T cells in healthy people across ages. Regarding the study as a whole: Higher diversity and more naive CD4+ cells were features of long-lived donors, compared to aged donors.

Combining a sample-barcoded 5' primer with a J-beta primer mix, a second PCR ran for roughly 7 to 11 cycles. One entry per CDR3 protein, called by TCRdb with MiXCR from the 5' RACE reads. The sample carries 600,000 to 650,000 distinct CDR3 sequences, approximately 50% recorded once. Collection of 7.5 to 10 milliliters of peripheral blood was performed for each donor. The receptor comes from a man aged 55 to 70 in good health. The chain carries TRBV4-1 and TRBJ1-4; D unresolved. The sample comprised blood. The CDR3 DNA reads TGCGCCAGCAGCCAAGTACGGACAACTAATGAAAAACTGTTTTTT. Its protein is CASSQVRTTNEKLFF.